Each of the 15 T cell receptor beta chains below was sequenced from the same sample in a study of cytotoxic CD8 clonotypes in ibrutinib-treated CLL. TCRdb's copy holds only in-frame clones and misses some; the assay was immunoSEQ multiplex PCR. Found here are more than 300,000 clones, roughly 79% of them singletons; the top ten hold 6.5% to 8.5%. Sequenced here: PBMCs, sampled before ibrutinib treatment. These receptors all come from a human donor with chronic lymphocytic leukemia.

The CDR3 region has the DNA TGTGCCTACAGGACTAGCGGGAGTTTGGAGACCCAGTACTTC. Protein: CAYRTSGSLETQYF. The chain is built from TRBV30 and TRBJ2-5; 13 bases are a match to TRBD2. Germline V gene sequence: CDR1 GTSNPN, CDR2 SVGIG (reference sequence). After removal of 7 bases from V and 5 bases from J, the junction contained 7 bases not matched to a gene. The CDR3 is 14 residues long.

This clone came up a few times. This chain connects TRBV2 to TRBJ2-7; 12 positions agree with TRBD2. Germline loops: CDR1 SNHLY, CDR2 FYNNEI. CDR3 length equals 14 residues. With 6 bases clipped from V and 4 bases from J, the junction kept 4 bases outside the gene matches. CDR3 loop: CASRILAGGYEQYF. CDR3 in DNA: TGTGCCAGCAGGATCCTAGCGGGAGGGTACGAGCAGTACTTC.

This clone was counted between two and nine times. The rearrangement joins TRBV30 to TRBJ1-1, with 7 bases that match TRBD1. The CDR3 runs 13 residues. Germline V gives CDR1 GTSNPN, CDR2 SVGIG (reference sequence). Trimming removed 1 base from V and 5 bases from J; junction bases left unmatched: 4. The CDR3 reads CAWSGQGGTEAFF. CDR3 in DNA: TGTGCCTGGAGTGGACAGGGAGGAACTGAAGCTTTCTTT.

The rearrangement joins TRBV29-1 to TRBJ2-3, with 9 bases identical to TRBD2. This CDR3 spans 15 amino acids. The V segment lost 1 base and the J segment 7 bases; nucleotides outside the gene matches: 9. Germline CDR1 reads SQVTM; CDR2 reads ANQGSEA. Here the CDR3 reads CSVEVAGGYTNTQYF. CDR3 coding DNA: TGCAGCGTTGAAGTGGCGGGAGGGTACACTAATACGCAGTATTTT.

The chain couples TRBV30 to TRBJ1-2; no reliable D call. The V end was cut by 0 bases, the J end by 3 bases, with 8 bases between. From germline, CDR1 is GTSNPN and CDR2 SVGIG (reference sequence). This CDR3 spans 13 amino acids. The CDR3 DNA reads as TGTGCCTGGAGTGTACATGGATACTATGGCTACACCTTC. Its translation is CAWSVHGYYGYTF.

This sequence joins TRBV2 and TRBJ2-2, with a tentative D call TRBD1 (5 bases). Germline V gives CDR1 SNHLY, CDR2 FYNNEI. This CDR3 contains 14 residues. V was cut by 6 bases and J by 4 bases, with 12 bases left in between. CDR3 nucleotide sequence: TGTGCCAGCAGGATAAGCCAGGGCACCGGGGAGCTGTTTTTT. Translating gives CASRISQGTGELFF. Using reference TRBV2 and TRBJ2-2 for the parts outside the CDR3, the full variable domain is EPEVTQTPSHQVTQMGQEVILRCVPISNHLYFYWYRQILGQKVEFLVSFYNNEISEKSEIFDDQFSVERPDGSNFTLKIRSTKLEDSAMYFCASRISQGTGELFFGEGSRLTVL.

The chain recombines TRBV12-5 with TRBJ1-5; D gene unclear. V lost 3 bases, J lost 4 bases, and 4 bases lay in between. The CDR3 has 12 amino acids. Germline V CDR1 and CDR2: LGHNT, FRNRAP. CDR3 sequence reads: CASGFENQPQHF. The CDR3 nucleotides read TGTGCTAGTGGTTTTGAAAATCAGCCCCAGCATTTT.

The chain couples TRBV29-1 to TRBJ2-5, with unresolved D. Trimming took off 6 bases at V and 2 bases at J, with 10 bases between the two ends. Germline CDR1 reads SQVTM; CDR2 reads ANQGSEA. CDR3 length equals 12 residues. This CDR3 is CSVLQFQETQYF. DNA of the CDR3: TGCAGCGTCCTCCAGTTTCAAGAGACCCAGTACTTC.

This clone has a handful of counts. V usage is TRBV4-2 and J usage is TRBJ2-7, with 10 bases identical to TRBD1. The junction had 12 bases not matched to a gene; V was cut back by 0 bases and J by 4 bases. The CDR3 is 18 amino acids. The germline V gene encodes CDR1 LGHNA and CDR2 YNFKEQ. The CDR3 reads CASSQDSGQGSYGYEQYF. CDR3 nucleotide sequence: TGTGCCAGCAGCCAAGATTCGGGACAGGGGAGCTATGGGTACGAGCAGTACTTC.

Only one count was recorded for this clone. V and J are TRBV7-7 and TRBJ2-1, with D maybe TRBD2 (5 bases). The V and J ends lost 1 base and 9 bases respectively, with 16 bases between them. Germline V gene data show CDR1 as SSHAT and CDR2 as FNYEAQ (reference sequence). This CDR3 contains 15 residues. CDR3 region: CASSLGGPPTGEQFF. The CDR3 coding sequence is TGTGCCAGCAGCTTAGGCGGGCCACCCACCGGTGAGCAGTTCTTC.

The gene calls are TRBV6-5 and TRBJ2-2, with TRBD1 matching over 8 bases. Germline loops: CDR1 MNHEY, CDR2 SVGAGI. Unmatched junction bases numbered 7, after V lost 6 bases and J lost 7 bases. CDR3 size: 14 residues. The CDR3 DNA is TGTGCCAGCAGCCCGACAGGGGTGGGCGGGGAGCTGTTTTTT. Encoded protein: CASSPTGVGGELFF.

This clone was seen just once. The chain links TRBV30 to TRBJ2-2; D remains unclear. The CDR3 runs to 13 residues. Trimming pared 3 bases from V and 6 bases from J, leaving 11 bases between. Looked up from germline, CDR1 is GTSNPN and CDR2 is SVGIG (reference sequence). In nucleotides, the CDR3 is TGTGCCTGGAGCTCCTCTGGCGCCGGGGAGCTGTTTTTT. It yields the protein CAWSSSGAGELFF.

V and J are TRBV11-2 and TRBJ2-1; 13 nucleotides line up with TRBD2. J was trimmed by 9 bases and V by 1 base; bases with no gene match: 9. The CDR3 spans 17 residues. Germline V gene data show CDR1 as SGHAT and CDR2 as FQNNGV. Written as DNA, the CDR3 is TGTGCCAGCAGCTTAGCCCGAACTAGCGGGAGGGCCGGTGAGCAGTTCTTC. Translated: CASSLARTSGRAGEQFF. Full variable domain (rest looked up from reference TRBV11-2 and TRBJ2-1): EAGVAQSPRYKIIEKRQSVAFWCNPISGHATLYWYQQILGQGPKLLIQFQNNGVVDDSQLPKDRFSAERLKGVDSTLKIQPAKLEDSAVYLCASSLARTSGRAGEQFFGPGTRLTVL.

This clone was counted a few times. Other DNA sequences of this sample code for an identical CDR3. The chain is built from TRBV18 and TRBJ2-5; D unclear. The CDR3 length is 13 residues. V was clipped by 0 bases and J by 5 bases, with 7 bases between them. Looked up from germline, CDR1 is KGHSH and CDR2 is LQKENI. CDR3 DNA: TGTGCCAGCTCACCACCGGTAGGGGAGACCCAGTACTTC. Residues: CASSPPVGETQYF. Full variable domain (remainder filled in from reference TRBV18 and TRBJ2-5): NAGVMQNPRHLVRRRGQEARLRCSPMKGHSHVYWYRQLPEEGLKFMVYLQKENIIDESGMPKERFSAEFPKEGPSILRIQQVVRGDSAAYFCASSPPVGETQYFGPGTRLLVL.

The chain recombines TRBV7-2 with TRBJ2-7; TRBD1 matches 9 bases. Germline CDR1 SGHTA, CDR2 FQGNSA. V shed 5 bases and J 2 bases; nucleotides not matched to a gene: 7. The CDR3 length is 15 residues. The CDR3 sequence: CASSPRTGVAYEQYF. The CDR3 DNA sequence: TGTGCCAGCAGCCCCCGGACAGGGGTGGCCTACGAGCAGTACTTC. Full variable domain (outside the CDR3, taken from reference TRBV7-2 and TRBJ2-7): GAGVSQSPSNKVTEKGKDVELRCDPISGHTALYWYRQSLGQGLEFLIYFQGNSAPDKSGLPSDRFSAERTGGSVSTLTIQRTQQEDSAVYLCASSPRTGVAYEQYFGPGTRLTVT.